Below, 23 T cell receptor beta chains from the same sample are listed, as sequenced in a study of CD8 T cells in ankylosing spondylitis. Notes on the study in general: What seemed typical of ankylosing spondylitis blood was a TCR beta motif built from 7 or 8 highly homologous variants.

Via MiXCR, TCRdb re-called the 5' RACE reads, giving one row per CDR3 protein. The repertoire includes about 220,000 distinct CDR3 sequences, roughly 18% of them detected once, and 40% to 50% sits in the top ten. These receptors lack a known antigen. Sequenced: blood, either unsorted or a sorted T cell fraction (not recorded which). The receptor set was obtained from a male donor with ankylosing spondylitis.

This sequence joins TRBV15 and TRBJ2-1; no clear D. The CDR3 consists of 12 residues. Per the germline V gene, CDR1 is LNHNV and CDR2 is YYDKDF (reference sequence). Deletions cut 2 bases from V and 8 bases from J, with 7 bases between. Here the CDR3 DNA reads TGTGCCACCAGCAGACTAGAGGATGAGCAGTTCTTC. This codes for CATSRLEDEQFF.

CDR3 DNA sequence: TGCAGTGCTAGAGTCACCGGGGAGCTGTTTTTT. Its translation: CSARVTGELFF. This rearrangement joins TRBV20-1 to TRBJ2-2; D call uncertain. Germline CDR1 DFQATT, CDR2 SNEGSKA (reference sequence). The CDR3 extends over 11 amino acids. V was cut by 1 base and J by 4 bases, with 1 base left in between.

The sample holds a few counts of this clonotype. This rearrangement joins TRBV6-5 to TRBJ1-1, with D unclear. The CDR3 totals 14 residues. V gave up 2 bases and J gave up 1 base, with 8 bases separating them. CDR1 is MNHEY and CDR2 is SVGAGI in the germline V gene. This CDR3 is CASSYDLSNTEAFF. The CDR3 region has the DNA TGTGCCAGCAGTTACGACCTATCGAACACTGAAGCTTTCTTT.

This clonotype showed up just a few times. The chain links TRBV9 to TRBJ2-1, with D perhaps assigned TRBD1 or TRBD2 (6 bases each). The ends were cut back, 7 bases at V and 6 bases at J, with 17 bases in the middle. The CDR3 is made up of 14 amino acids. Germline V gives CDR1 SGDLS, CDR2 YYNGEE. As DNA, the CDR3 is TGTGCCAGCCGCCGGGGGCAGGGATCCAATGAGCAGTTCTTC. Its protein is CASRRGQGSNEQFF.

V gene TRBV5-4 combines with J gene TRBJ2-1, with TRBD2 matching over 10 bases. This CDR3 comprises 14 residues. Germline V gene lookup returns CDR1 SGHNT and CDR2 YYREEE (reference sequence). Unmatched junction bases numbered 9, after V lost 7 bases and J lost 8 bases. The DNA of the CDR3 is TGTGCCAGCGGACCGGCTAGCGGGGGCTATGAGCAGTTCTTC. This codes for CASGPASGGYEQFF.

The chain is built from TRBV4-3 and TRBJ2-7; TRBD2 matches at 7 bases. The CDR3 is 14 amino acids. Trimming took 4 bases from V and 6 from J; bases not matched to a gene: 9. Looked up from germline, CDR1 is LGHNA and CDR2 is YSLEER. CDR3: CASSLSGTTGEQYF. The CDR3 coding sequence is TGCGCCAGCAGCCTTTCCGGGACTACCGGCGAGCAGTACTTC.

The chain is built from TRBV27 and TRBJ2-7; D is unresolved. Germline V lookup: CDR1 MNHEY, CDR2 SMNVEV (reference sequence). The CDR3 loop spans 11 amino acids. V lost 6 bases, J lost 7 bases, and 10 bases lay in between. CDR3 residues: CASRYMGEQYF. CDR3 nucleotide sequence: TGTGCCAGCAGGTACATGGGGGAGCAGTACTTC.

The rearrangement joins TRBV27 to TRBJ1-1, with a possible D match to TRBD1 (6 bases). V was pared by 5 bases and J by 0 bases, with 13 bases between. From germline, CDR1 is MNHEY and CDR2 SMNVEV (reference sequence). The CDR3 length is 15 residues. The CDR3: CASSPGQFMNTEAFF. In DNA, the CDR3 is TGTGCCAGCAGTCCTGGACAGTTCATGAACACTGAAGCTTTCTTT.

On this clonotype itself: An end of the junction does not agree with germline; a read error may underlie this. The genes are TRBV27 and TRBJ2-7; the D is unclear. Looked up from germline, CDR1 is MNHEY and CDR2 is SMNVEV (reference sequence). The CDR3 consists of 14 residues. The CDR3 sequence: CASGPPGRSHEQYF. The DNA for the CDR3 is TGTGCCAGCGGCCCCCCCGGCCGCTCCCACGAGCAGTACTTC.

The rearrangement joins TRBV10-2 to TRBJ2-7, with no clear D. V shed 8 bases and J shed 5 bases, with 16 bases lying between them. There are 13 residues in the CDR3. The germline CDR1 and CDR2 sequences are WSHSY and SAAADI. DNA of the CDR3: TGCGCCAGCCAGGAAGCTGGCGTGAACGAGCAGTACTTC. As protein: CASQEAGVNEQYF.

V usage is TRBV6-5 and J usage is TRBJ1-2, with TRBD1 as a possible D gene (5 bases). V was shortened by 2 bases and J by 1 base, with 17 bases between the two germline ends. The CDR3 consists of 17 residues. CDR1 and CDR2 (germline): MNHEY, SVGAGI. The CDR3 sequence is CASSYAPGPSSNYGYTF. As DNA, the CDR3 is TGTGCCAGCAGTTACGCTCCGGGACCCAGTAGTAACTATGGCTACACCTTC.

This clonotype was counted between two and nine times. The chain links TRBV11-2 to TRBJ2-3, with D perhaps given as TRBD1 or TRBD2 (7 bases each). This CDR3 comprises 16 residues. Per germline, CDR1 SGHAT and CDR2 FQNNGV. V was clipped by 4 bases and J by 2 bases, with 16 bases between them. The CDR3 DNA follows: TGTGCCAGCAGCTCCCAGGGGGGGGCCACCACAGATACGCAGTATTTT. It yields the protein CASSSQGGATTDTQYF.

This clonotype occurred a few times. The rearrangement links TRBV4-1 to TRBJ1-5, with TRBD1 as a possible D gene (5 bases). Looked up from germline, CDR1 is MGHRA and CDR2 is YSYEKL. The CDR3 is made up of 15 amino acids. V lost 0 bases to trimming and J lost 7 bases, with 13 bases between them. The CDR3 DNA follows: TGCGCCAGCAGCCAAGATCGAGGGGTAGGGCAGCCCCAGCATTTT. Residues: CASSQDRGVGQPQHF.

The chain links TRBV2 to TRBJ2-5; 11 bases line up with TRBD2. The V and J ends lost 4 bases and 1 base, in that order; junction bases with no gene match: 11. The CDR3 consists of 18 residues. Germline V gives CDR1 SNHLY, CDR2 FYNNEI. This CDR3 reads CASSGLAGGPGAQETQYF. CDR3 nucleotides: TGTGCCAGCAGTGGATTAGCGGGGGGGCCGGGGGCCCAAGAGACCCAGTACTTC.

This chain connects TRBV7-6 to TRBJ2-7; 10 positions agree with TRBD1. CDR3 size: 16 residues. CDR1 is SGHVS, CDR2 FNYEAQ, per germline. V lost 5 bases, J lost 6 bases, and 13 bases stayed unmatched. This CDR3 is CASSPSPGQGETEQYF. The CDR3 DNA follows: TGTGCCAGCAGCCCAAGTCCCGGACAGGGGGAAACCGAGCAGTACTTC.

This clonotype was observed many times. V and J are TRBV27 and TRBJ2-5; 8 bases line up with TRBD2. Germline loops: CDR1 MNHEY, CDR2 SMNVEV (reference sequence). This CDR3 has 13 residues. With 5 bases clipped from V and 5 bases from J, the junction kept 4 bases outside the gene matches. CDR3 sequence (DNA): TGTGCCAGCAGTCTAGGGACTAGGGAGACCCAGTACTTC. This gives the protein CASSLGTRETQYF.

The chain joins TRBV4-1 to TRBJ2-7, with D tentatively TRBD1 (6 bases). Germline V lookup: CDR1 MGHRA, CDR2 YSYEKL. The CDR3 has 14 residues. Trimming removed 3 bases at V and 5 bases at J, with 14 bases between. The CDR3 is CASSQRARGHEQYF. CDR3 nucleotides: TGCGCCAGCAGCCAGCGGGCCAGGGGCCACGAGCAGTACTTC.

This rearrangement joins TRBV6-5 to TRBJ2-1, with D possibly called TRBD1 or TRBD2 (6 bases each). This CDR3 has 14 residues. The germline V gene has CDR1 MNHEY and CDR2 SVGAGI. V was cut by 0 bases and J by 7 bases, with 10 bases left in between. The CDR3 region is CASSYSTGGNEQFF. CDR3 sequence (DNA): TGTGCCAGCAGTTACTCGACAGGAGGGAATGAGCAGTTCTTC.

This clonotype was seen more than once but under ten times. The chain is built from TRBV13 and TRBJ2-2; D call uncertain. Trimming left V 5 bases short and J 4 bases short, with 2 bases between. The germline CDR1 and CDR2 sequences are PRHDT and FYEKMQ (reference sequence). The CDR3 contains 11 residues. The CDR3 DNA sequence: TGTGCCAGCAGCACCACCGGGGAGCTGTTTTTT. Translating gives CASSTTGELFF.

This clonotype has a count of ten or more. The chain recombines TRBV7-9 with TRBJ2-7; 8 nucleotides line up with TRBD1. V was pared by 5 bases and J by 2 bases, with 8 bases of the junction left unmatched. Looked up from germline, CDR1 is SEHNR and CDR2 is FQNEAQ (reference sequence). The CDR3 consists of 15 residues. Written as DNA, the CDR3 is TGTGCCAGCAGCCCACCGGACAGGGCAACCTACGAGCAGTACTTC. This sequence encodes CASSPPDRATYEQYF. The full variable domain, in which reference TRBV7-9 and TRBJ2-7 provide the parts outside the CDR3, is DTGVSQNPRHKITKRGQNVTFRCDPISEHNRLYWYRQTLGQGPEFLTYFQNEAQLEKSRLLSDRFSAERPKGSFSTLEIQRTEQGDSAMYLCASSPPDRATYEQYFGPGTRLTVT.

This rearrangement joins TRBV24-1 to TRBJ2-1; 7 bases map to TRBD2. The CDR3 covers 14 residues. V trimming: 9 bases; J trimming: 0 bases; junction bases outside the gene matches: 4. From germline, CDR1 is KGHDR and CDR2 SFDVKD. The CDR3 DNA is TGTGCCACCCGAGCGGGAAGCTCCTACAATGAGCAGTTCTTC. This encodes CATRAGSSYNEQFF.

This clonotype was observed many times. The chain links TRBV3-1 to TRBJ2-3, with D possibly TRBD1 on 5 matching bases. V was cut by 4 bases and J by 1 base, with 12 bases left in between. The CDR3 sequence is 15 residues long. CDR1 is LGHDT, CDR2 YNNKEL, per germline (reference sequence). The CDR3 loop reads CASSPRTIGTDTQYF. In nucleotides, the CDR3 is TGTGCCAGCAGCCCGAGGACAATAGGCACAGATACGCAGTATTTT.

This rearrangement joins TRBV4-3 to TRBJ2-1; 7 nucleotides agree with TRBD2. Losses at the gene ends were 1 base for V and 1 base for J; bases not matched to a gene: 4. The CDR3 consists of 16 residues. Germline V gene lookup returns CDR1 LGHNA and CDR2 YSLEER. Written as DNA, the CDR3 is TGCGCCAGCAGCCAAGCCACAGCGGGGTCCTACAATGAGCAGTTCTTC. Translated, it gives CASSQATAGSYNEQFF.